One T cell receptor (beta chain) is described in this entry. This specimen comes from a study of blood T cell repertoires in COVID-19. Study in general: Whether acute or convalescent, the COVID-19 samples came from the United States, Italy and Spain. Sample material is recorded as cDNA or gDNA derived from T cells, B-cell-depleted T cells, or PBMCs.

Original data processing: Reference gene primers were amplified, and this amplification served to estimate nucleated cell counts. Repertoires were generated with immunoSEQ multiplex PCR, while TCRdb's copy carries only in-frame clones and drops some. V, J and clone size are those of that table, while D and trimming were read from the DNA. The profile shows around 320,000 clones, 70% to 90% of them singletons. V lost 3 bases and J 6 bases, leaving 15 bases between the germline ends. Germline V gene sequence: CDR1 MNHEY, CDR2 SMNVEV (reference sequence). The CDR3 sequence is 15 residues long. This sequence was found in a young woman who had recovered from COVID-19. Sequenced input: peripheral blood. The chain combines TRBV27 with TRBJ1-5; D is possibly TRBD1 (6 bases). The CDR3 bases are TGTGCCAGCAGTTTCCCTTGCCGAGGGGGTCAGCCCCAGCATTTT. Protein product: CASSFPCRGGQPQHF.